These 3 T cell receptor beta chains share one sample of origin, sequenced in a study of blood T cell repertoires in COVID-19. Assay used: immunoSEQ multiplex PCR; TCRdb lists only in-frame clones, some missing. The sample includes about 170,000 clones, roughly 86% of them seen just once. The sequencing sample was made of peripheral blood. Every receptor here comes from a woman older than 75 with COVID-19, enrolled during active disease.

The chain links TRBV2 to TRBJ2-3, with a tentative D call TRBD1 (5 bases). Germline V gene lookup returns CDR1 SNHLY and CDR2 FYNNEI. V lost 5 bases and J lost 4, with 10 bases in between. CDR3 length equals 13 residues. Written as DNA, the CDR3 is TGTGCCAGCAGTAAGGGGCTTGCAGATACGCAGTATTTT. This codes for CASSKGLADTQYF. The complete variable domain, with remaining parts taken from reference TRBV2 and TRBJ2-3, reads EPEVTQTPSHQVTQMGQEVILRCVPISNHLYFYWYRQILGQKVEFLVSFYNNEISEKSEIFDDQFSVERPDGSNFTLKIRSTKLEDSAMYFCASSKGLADTQYFGPGTRLTVL.

The chain recombines TRBV9 with TRBJ1-5; 7 positions match TRBD1. CDR3 length: 15 amino acids. Trimming removed 3 bases from V and 3 bases from J; junction bases left unmatched: 6. CDR1 and CDR2 (germline): SGDLS, YYNGEE. CDR3 in amino acids: CASSGTGTANQPQHF. CDR3 nucleotide sequence: TGTGCCAGCAGCGGTACGGGGACAGCCAATCAGCCCCAGCATTTT.

The rearrangement joins TRBV7-3 to TRBJ2-7, with TRBD2 matching over 9 bases. J gave up 9 bases and V 2 bases, and 5 bases lay outside the gene matches. The germline CDR1 and CDR2 sequences are SGHTA and FQGTGA. The CDR3 loop spans 13 amino acids. CDR3 amino acids: CASSLSAGGWQYF. CDR3 nucleotides: TGTGCCAGCAGCTTATCAGCGGGGGGTTGGCAGTACTTC.